The text below deals with one TCR beta chain. In this sample, this clonotype turned up a few times. Its antigen remains undetermined. No base quality information exists; no much larger clone differs at one position. The data were taken from a study of glioma-infiltrating T cells (TCRdb year 2016). For the study in its entirety: Glioma tissue, non-neoplastic brain tissue and matched peripheral blood mononuclear cells were used as sources from which TCR alpha- and beta-chain repertoires were sequenced. Each tissue-infiltrating repertoire was compared with the same patient's peripheral blood repertoire to measure divergence between tissue and blood T-cell populations. Three low-grade glioma patients, roughly eight primary glioblastoma patients, and three non-glioma patients who contributed non-neoplastic brain tissue made up the paired cohort.

The CDR3 has 15 amino acids, counting the end cysteine and phenylalanine. The CDR3 DNA has 45 bases and is translated from base 1. Between the V and J ends, shortened by 0 bases and 8 bases respectively, the junction contains 16 bases. What the study reported, not specific to this receptor: The group comparisons were based on small numbers of patients: three non-neoplastic, three low-grade glioma and roughly eight glioblastoma patients. VJ-independent divergence between tissue and blood was below expectation in non-neoplastic patients but above expectation in all gliomas, especially low-grade gliomas. Very few CDR3 sequences were found to be shared between tissue and blood, and this scarcity was attributed to high CDR3 diversity and limited sampling.

The iRepertoire nested amplicon-rescue multiplex PCR (arm-PCR) platform was used to amplify TCR alpha and beta CDR3 regions from RNA. For one-step reverse transcription and amplification, roughly 100-450 ng of tissue mRNA or PBMC total RNA was used as input. Following bead purification, Illumina adapters were added by a secondary multiplex PCR, and libraries between 200 and 400 bp were gel-purified. Demultiplexing relied on internal 6-nucleotide barcodes carried by the libraries. The libraries were sequenced on an Illumina MiSeq using 2x220 or 2x250 nucleotide paired-end reads. Turning to the authors' computational methods: FLASH 1.2.11 was used to merge paired reads, and BWA-MEM then aligned the reads to the GRCh37 human genome before TRA and TRB reads were extracted. V and J assignment used an IMGT-derived reference of cassette sequences and CDR3 motifs that included pseudogenes. Reads were translated in three frames, and productive CDR3s were defined by a C…FGXG motif without stop codons. Unique combinations of V-J cassette pair and CDR3 amino acid sequence were defined as clonotypes. Filtering of reads was based on Hamming distance, with the threshold set by the sequence error rate of each sample in mapped regions. Using fastp trimming at Q25 and MiXCR clonotype assembly, TCRdb reanalyzed the public sequencing data and kept in-frame beta chains. For every CDR3 protein sequence, its rows merge into one entry that carries the most common genes and DNA. In this record, the V and J calls reflect TCRdb's handling and not the investigators' own analysis. Within this sample are 150,000 or so distinct CDR3 sequences, with roughly two fifths of them counted one time only. The ten most abundant clones make up roughly a fifth of the sample.

The TCR comes from a human donor with low-grade glioma or glioblastoma, undergoing nonglioma brain surgery, or in good health (not recorded which). The sample consisted of glioma tissue, nonneoplastic brain tissue, or PBMCs (not recorded which). The rearranged chain carries TRBV12-3 or TRBV12-4 and TRBJ1-2, and TRBD1 may be the D gene, going by 6 matching bases. The CDR3 region has the sequence CASSLALRGARGYTF. The sequenced DNA is TGTGCCAGCAGTTTAGCGCTTCGGGGGGCGCGAGGCTACACCTTC.